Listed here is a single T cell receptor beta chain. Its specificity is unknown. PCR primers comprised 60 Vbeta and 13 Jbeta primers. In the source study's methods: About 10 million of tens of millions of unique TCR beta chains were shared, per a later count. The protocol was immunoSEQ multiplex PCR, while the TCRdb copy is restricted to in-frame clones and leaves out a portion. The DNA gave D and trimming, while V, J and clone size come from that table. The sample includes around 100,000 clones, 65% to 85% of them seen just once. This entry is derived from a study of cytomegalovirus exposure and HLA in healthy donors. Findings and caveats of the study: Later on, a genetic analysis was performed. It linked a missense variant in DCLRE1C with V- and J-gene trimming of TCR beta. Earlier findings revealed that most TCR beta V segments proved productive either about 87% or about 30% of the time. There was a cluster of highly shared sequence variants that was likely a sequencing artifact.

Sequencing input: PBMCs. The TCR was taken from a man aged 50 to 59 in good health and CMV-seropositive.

CDR3 residues: CASSFRAYNSPLHF. The CDR3 region has the DNA TGTGCCAGCAGTTTCAGGGCCTATAATTCACCCCTCCACTTT. This chain uses TRBV28 with TRBJ1-6; D possibly corresponds to TRBD1 (5 bases). The V gene lost 3 bases and the J gene lost 2 bases, with 5 bases spanning the gap. This CDR3 is 14 amino acids long. CDR1 is MDHEN, CDR2 SYDVKM, per germline.